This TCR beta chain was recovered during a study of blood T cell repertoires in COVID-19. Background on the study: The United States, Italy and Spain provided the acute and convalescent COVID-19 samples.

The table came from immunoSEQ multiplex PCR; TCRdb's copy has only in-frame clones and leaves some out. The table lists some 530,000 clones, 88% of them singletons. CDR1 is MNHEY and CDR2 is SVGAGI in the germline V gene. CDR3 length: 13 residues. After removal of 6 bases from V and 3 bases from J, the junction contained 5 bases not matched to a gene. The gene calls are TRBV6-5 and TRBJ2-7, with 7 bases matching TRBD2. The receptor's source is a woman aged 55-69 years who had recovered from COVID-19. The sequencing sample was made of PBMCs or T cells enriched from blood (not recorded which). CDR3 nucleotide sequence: TGTGCCAGCAGCCGCGGGGGAGGCTACGAGCAGTACTTC. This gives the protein CASSRGGGYEQYF.